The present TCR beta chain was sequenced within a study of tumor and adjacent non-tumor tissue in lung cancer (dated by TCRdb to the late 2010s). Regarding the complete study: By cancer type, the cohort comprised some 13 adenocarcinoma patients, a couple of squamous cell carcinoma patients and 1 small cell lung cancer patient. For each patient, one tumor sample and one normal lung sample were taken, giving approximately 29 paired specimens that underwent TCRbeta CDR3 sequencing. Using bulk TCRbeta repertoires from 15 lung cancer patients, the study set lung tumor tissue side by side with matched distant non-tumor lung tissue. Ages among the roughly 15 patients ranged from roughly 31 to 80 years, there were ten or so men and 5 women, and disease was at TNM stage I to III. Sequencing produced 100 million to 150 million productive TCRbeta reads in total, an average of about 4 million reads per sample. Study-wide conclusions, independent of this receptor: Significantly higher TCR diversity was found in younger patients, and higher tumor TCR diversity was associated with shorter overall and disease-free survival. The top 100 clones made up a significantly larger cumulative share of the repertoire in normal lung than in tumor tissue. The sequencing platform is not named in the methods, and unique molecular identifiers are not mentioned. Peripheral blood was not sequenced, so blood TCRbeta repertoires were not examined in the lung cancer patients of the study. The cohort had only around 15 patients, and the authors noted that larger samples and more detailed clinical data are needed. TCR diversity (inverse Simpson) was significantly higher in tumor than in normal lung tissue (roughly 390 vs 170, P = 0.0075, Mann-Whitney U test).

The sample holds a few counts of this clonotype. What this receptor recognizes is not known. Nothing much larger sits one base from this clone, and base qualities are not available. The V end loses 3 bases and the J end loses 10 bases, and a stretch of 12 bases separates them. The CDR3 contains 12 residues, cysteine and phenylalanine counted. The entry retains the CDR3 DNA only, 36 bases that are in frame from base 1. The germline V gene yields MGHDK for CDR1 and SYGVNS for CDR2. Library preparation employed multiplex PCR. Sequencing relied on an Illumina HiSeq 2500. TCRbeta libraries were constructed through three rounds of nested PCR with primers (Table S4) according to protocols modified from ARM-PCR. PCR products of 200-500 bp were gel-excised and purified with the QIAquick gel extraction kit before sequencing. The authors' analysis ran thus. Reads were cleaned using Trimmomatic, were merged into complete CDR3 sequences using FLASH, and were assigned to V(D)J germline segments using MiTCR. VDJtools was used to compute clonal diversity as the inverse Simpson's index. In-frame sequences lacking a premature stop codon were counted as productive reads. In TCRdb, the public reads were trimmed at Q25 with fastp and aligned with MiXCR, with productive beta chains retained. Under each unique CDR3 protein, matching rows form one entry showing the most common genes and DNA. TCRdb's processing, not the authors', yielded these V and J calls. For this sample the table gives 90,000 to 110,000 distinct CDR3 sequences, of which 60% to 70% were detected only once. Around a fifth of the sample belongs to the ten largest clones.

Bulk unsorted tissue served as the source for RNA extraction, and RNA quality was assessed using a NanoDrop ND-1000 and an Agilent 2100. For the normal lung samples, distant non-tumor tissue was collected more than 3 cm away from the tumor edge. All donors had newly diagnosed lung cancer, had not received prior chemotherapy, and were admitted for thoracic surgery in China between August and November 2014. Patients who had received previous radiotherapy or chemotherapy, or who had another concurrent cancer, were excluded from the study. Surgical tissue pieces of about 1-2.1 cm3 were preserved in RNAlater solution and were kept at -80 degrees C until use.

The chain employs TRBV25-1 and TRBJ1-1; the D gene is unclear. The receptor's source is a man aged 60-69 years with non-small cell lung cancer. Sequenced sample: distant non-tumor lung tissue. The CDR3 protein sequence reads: CASSEGMGGAFF. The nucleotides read TGTGCCAGCAGTGAGGGGATGGGAGGAGCTTTCTTT.